This T cell receptor beta chain stems from a study of CD8+ T cells in alopecia areata. Extracted from the samples, RNA was reverse transcribed into cDNA to serve as the sequencing template. Produced via immunoSEQ multiplex PCR; TCRdb's table is partial and in-frame only. The sample yields under 150,000 clones, about three fifths seen once. On this clone: Its antigen is not identified.

The CDR3 covers 17 residues. Findings of the study overall: Normal scalp showed lower clonality than lesional scalp, especially alopecia totalis/universalis.

This chain joins TRBV21-1 and TRBJ2-3. TRBV21-1 has pseudogene status. Sequenced sample: CD8+ T cells sorted from blood. This receptor was obtained from a human donor in good health. CDR3 DNA: TGTGCCAGCAGCAGGGATAGCCCCCTCCCTAGCACAGATACGCAGTATTTT. Its protein is CASSRDSPLPSTDTQYF.